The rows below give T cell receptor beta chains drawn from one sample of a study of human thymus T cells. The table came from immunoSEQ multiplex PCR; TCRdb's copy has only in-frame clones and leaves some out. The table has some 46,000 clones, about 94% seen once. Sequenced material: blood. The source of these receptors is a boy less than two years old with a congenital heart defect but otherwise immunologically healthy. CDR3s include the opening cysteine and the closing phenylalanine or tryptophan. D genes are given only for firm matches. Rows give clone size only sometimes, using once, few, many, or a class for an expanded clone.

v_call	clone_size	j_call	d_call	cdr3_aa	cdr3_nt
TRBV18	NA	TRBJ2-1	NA	CASSPTGYNEQFF	TGTGCCAGCTCACCTACAGGGTACAATGAGCAGTTCTTC
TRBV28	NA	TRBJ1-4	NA	CASSLPGANEKLFF	TGTGCCAGCAGTTTGCCCGGGGCTAATGAAAAACTGTTTTTT
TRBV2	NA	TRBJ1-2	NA	CASSENGGPRYGYTF	TGTGCCAGCAGTGAGAACGGGGGACCCCGGTATGGCTACACCTTC
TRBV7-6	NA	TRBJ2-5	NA	CASSSLIRETQYF	TGTGCCAGCAGCTCGTTAATTCGGGAGACCCAGTACTTC
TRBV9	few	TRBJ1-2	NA	CASSVAEGGYGYTF	TGTGCCAGCAGCGTAGCGGAGGGGGGCTATGGCTACACCTTC
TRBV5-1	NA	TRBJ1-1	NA	CASSLGLQGVTEAFF	TGCGCCAGCAGCTTGGGCTTACAGGGCGTCACTGAAGCTTTCTTT
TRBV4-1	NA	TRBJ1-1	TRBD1	CASSQLDRGNGEAFF	TGCGCCAGCAGCCAACTCGACAGGGGGAATGGTGAAGCTTTCTTT
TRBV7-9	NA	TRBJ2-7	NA	CASSFAAHSSYEQYF	TGTGCCAGCAGCTTCGCGGCCCATAGCTCCTACGAGCAGTACTTC
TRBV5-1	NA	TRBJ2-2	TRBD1	CASSLSLTGIGQGEAGELFF	TGCGCCAGCAGCTTGAGTCTTACGGGGATTGGACAGGGAGAGGCCGGGGAGCTGTTTTTT
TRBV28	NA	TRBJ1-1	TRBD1	CASSLGQGEAFF	TGTGCCAGCAGCCTCGGACAGGGTGAAGCTTTCTTT
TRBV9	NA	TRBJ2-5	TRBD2	CASSVAAGALQETQYF	TGTGCCAGCAGCGTAGCAGCGGGGGCCCTCCAAGAGACCCAGTACTTC
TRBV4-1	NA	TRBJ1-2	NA	CASSQLLGQRKNGYTF	TGCGCCAGCAGCCAACTACTCGGACAGAGAAAAAATGGCTACACCTTC
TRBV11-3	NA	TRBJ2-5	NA	CASTSHAQETQYF	TGTGCCAGCACCTCACACGCCCAAGAGACCCAGTACTTC
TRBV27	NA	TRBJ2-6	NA	CASSSHSGANVLTF	TGTGCCAGCAGTTCGCACTCTGGGGCCAACGTCCTGACTTTC
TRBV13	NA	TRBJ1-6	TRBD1	CASSWTGGGNSPLHF	TGTGCCAGCAGCTGGACAGGGGGCGGTAATTCACCCCTCCACTTT
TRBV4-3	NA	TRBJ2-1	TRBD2	CASSQSPRGDNEQFF	TGCGCCAGCAGCCAAAGCCCCCGGGGGGACAATGAGCAGTTCTTC
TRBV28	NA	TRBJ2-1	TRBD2	CASSSPSGGPYNEQFF	TGTGCCAGCAGCTCCCCTAGCGGGGGACCCTACAATGAGCAGTTCTTC
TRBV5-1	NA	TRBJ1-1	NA	CASSYLGGGTEAFF	TGCGCCAGCAGCTATCTGGGAGGGGGCACTGAAGCTTTCTTT
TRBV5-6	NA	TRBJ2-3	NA	CASKLGYSRDTQYF	TGTGCCAGCAAGCTTGGGTACTCACGAGATACGCAGTATTTT
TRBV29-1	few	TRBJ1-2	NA	CSVEEGGRSYGYTF	TGCAGCGTTGAAGAAGGGGGACGGAGCTATGGCTACACCTTC
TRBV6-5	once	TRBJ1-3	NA	CASRAGRTIYF	TGTGCCAGCAGAGCCGGGCGCACCATATATTTT
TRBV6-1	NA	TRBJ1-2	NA	CASSEGGVRALYGYTF	TGTGCCAGCAGTGAAGGAGGGGTGAGGGCCCTTTATGGCTACACCTTC
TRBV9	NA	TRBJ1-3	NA	CASSVEGADTIYF	TGTGCCAGCAGCGTAGAGGGCGCGGACACCATATATTTT
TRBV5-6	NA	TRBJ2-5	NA	CASSYAYGAESQETQYF	TGTGCCAGCAGCTACGCCTACGGAGCGGAATCCCAAGAGACCCAGTACTTC
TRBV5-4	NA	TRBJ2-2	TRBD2	CASNTGLAGGPNTGELFF	TGTGCCAGCAACACAGGACTAGCGGGGGGCCCGAACACCGGGGAGCTGTTTTTT
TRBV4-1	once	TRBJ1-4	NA	CASSPDRRSATNEKLFF	TGCGCCAGCAGCCCAGACAGGCGGTCTGCAACTAATGAAAAACTGTTTTTT
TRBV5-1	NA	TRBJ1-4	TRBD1	CASSTGKQGAEEKLFF	TGCGCCAGCAGCACAGGAAAACAGGGGGCGGAGGAAAAACTGTTTTTT
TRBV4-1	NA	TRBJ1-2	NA	CASREPGRGLYGYTF	TGCGCCAGCAGGGAACCTGGCCGGGGTCTATATGGCTACACCTTC
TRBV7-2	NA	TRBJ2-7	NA	CASRVGQYYGEQYF	TGTGCCAGCAGGGTAGGACAGTATTATGGCGAGCAGTACTTC
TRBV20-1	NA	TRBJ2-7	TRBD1	CSATGGYEQYF	TGCAGTGCTACAGGGGGCTACGAGCAGTACTTC
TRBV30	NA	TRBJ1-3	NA	CAWSLGDGNTIYF	TGTGCCTGGAGCCTCGGGGACGGAAACACCATATATTTT
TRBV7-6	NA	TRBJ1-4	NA	CASSVSLTATNEKLFF	TGTGCCAGCAGCGTGTCCCTGACAGCAACTAATGAAAAACTGTTTTTT
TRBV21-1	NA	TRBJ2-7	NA	CASSRGQTHEQYF	TGTGCCAGCAGCAGAGGACAGACCCACGAGCAGTACTTC
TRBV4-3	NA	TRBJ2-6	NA	CASSQDWAGYSGANVLTF	TGCGCCAGCAGCCAAGATTGGGCGGGCTACTCTGGGGCCAACGTCCTGACTTTC
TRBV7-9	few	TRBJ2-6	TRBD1	CASSPTGVGANVLTF	TGTGCCAGCAGTCCTACAGGGGTTGGGGCCAACGTCCTGACTTTC
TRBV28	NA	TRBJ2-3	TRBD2	CASMGAPAGGTQYF	TGTGCCAGCATGGGTGCCCCCGCGGGGGGCACGCAGTATTTT
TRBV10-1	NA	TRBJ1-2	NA	CASSESIGGVGYTF	TGCGCCAGCAGTGAGTCGATCGGGGGAGTTGGCTACACCTTC